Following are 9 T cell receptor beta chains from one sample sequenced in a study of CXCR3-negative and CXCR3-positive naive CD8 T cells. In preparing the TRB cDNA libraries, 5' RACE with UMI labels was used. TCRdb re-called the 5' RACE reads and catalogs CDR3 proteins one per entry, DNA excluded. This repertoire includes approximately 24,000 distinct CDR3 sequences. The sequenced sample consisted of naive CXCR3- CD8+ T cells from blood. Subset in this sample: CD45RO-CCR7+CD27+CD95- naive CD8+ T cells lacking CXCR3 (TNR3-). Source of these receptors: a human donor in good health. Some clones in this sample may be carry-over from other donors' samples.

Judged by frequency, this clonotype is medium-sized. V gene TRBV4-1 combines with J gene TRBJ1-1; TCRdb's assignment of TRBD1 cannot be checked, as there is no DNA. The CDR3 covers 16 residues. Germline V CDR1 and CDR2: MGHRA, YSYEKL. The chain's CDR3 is CASSQVPVAGGTEAFF.

The CDR3 sequence: CSVVLYQETQYF. The chain carries TRBV29-1 and TRBJ2-5. CDR1 and CDR2 from the germline V gene are SQVTM and ANQGSEA. The CDR3 has 12 residues.

The CDR3 loop reads CASSQMGGHSYNEQFF. The chain couples TRBV14 to TRBJ2-1; TCRdb picks TRBD1, but there is no DNA to check that call. The CDR3 has 16 residues. The V gene's germline CDR1 is SGHDN and CDR2 FVKESK.

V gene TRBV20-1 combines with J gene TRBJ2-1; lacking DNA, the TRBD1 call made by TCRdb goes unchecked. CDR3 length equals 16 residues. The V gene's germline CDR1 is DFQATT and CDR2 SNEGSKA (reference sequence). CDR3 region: CSASPRGAASYNEQFF.

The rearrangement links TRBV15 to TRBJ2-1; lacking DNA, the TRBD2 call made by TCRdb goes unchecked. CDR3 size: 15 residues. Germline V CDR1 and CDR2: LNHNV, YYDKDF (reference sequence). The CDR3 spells CATSHRDSQINEQFF.

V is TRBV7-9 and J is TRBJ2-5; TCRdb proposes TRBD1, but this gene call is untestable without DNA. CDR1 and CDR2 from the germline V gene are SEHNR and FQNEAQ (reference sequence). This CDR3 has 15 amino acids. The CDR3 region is CASSSPDREQETQYF.

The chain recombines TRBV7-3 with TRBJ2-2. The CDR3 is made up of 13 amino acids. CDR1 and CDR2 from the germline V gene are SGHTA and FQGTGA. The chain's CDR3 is CASSPTGSGELFF.

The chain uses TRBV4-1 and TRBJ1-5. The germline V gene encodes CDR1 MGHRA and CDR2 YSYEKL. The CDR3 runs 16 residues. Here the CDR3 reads CARSQADVTSNQPQHF.

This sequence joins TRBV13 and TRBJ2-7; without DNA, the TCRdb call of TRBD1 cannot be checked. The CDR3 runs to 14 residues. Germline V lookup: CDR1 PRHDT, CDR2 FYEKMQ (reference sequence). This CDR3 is CASSPWDISYEQYF.